This T cell receptor beta chain originates from a study of regulatory dendritic cells for organ transplantation. General study results and limits: Among resting subsets, memory CD8+ cells contained the most alloreactive clonotypes.

Comment on this clone: The antigen is unknown.

CDR1 is SGHTA, CDR2 FQGTGA, per germline. With 3 bases clipped from V and 9 bases from J, the junction kept 7 bases outside the gene matches. CDR3 length equals 14 residues. Profiled with immunoSEQ multiplex PCR; TCRdb holds only in-frame clones, not every one. Among 21,000 or so clones, 74% were seen once, and the ten largest hold 0.7% to 1%. CD4+ or CD8+ T cells were sorted as naive CD45RA+ or memory CD45RO+. The chain employs TRBV7-3 and TRBJ2-1; 8 nucleotides align to TRBD2. The source of this sequence is a human donor in good health. The sample taken for sequencing was memory CD4+ T cells from blood. Subset: CD45RO+ memory T cells. DNA for the CDR3: TGTGCCAGCAGCTTGCTCGGGGGGGCGGGTGAGCAGTTCTTC. This encodes CASSLLGGAGEQFF.